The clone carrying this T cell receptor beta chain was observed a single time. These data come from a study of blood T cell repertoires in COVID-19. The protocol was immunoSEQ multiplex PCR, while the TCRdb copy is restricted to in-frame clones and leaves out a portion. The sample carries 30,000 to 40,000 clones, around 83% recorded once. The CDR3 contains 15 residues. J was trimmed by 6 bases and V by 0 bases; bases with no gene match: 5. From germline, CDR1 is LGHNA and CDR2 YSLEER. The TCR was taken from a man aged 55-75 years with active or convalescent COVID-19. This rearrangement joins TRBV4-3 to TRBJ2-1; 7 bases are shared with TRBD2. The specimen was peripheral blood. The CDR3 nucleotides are TGCGCCAGCAGCCAAGAGGGGCGGGAGTCCAATGAGCAGTTCTTC. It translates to CASSQEGRESNEQFF.